This TCR beta chain was sequenced in a study of blood T cells in healthy people across ages. Study background: Template switching captured about one barcoded beta molecule per two T cells. Study-wide findings and caveats: Bulk PBMC profiling left naive and antigen-experienced comparisons inconclusive.

A second PCR of about 6 to 11 cycles used a sample-barcoded 5' primer and a J-beta primer mix. TCRdb re-called the 5' RACE reads with MiXCR, one entry per CDR3 protein. The table includes hundreds of thousands of distinct CDR3 sequences, around 50% detected once. This clonotype was found a few times. Antigen: not known. The CDR3 extends over 14 amino acids. V shed 8 bases and J shed 8 bases, with 21 bases lying between them. The sequencing input was blood. The origin of this receptor is a man in his forties in good health. The V gene is TRBV12-3 or TRBV12-4, the J gene TRBJ1-2; D uncertain. The CDR3 DNA is TGTGCCAGCGTCAAAGAAGTGCCCGCAAAGGGCTACACCTTC. Protein sequence: CASVKEVPAKGYTF.